Listed below are T cell receptor beta chains from one sample, sequenced in a study of cytomegalovirus exposure and HLA in healthy donors. The data were produced by immunoSEQ multiplex PCR, yet TCRdb's version contains in-frame clones alone and is incomplete. The sample has approximately 110,000 clones. Sample: PBMCs. Receptors were obtained from a man aged 40-50 years in good health and CMV-seronegative. Both conserved end residues are part of each CDR3. The D gene is left open where the match is weak.

d_gene: TRBD1
v_gene: TRBV13
j_gene: TRBJ1-2
CDR3aa: CASSFTGALYGYTF
CDR3nt: TGTGCCAGCAGCTTTACAGGGGCCCTTTATGGCTACACCTTC

d_gene: NA
v_gene: TRBV5-4
j_gene: TRBJ1-2
CDR3aa: CASSSRVSPSGYTF
CDR3nt: TGTGCCAGCAGCTCCAGGGTTTCCCCGTCTGGCTACACCTTC

d_gene: TRBD2
v_gene: TRBV4-1
j_gene: TRBJ2-3
CDR3aa: CASSLTSGTSALNTQYF
CDR3nt: TGCGCCAGCAGCCTAACCTCCGGGACTAGCGCTTTAAATACGCAGTATTTT

d_gene: TRBD1
v_gene: TRBV11-1
j_gene: TRBJ2-1
CDR3aa: CASSPGQGQYNEQFF
CDR3nt: TGTGCCAGCAGCCCGGGACAGGGGCAGTACAATGAGCAGTTCTTC

d_gene: NA
v_gene: TRBV19
j_gene: TRBJ1-1
CDR3aa: CASSMKTGGAFF
CDR3nt: TGTGCCAGTAGTATGAAAACCGGGGGGGCTTTCTTT

d_gene: NA
v_gene: TRBV2
j_gene: TRBJ2-4
CDR3aa: CASILSPGTKNIQYF
CDR3nt: TGTGCCAGCATACTTTCCCCAGGGACCAAAAACATTCAGTACTTC

d_gene: TRBD1
v_gene: TRBV7-9
j_gene: TRBJ2-4
CDR3aa: CASSLGTGPAKNIQYF
CDR3nt: TGTGCCAGCAGCTTAGGGACAGGGCCAGCCAAAAACATTCAGTACTTC

d_gene: NA
v_gene: TRBV4-3
j_gene: TRBJ2-7
CDR3aa: CASSQEVGRSYEQYF
CDR3nt: TGCGCCAGCAGCCAAGAGGTAGGGAGGAGCTACGAGCAGTACTTC

d_gene: NA
v_gene: TRBV9
j_gene: TRBJ1-1
CDR3aa: CASSVRGTEAFF
CDR3nt: TGTGCCAGCAGCGTCAGGGGCACTGAAGCTTTCTTT

d_gene: TRBD2
v_gene: TRBV27
j_gene: TRBJ2-2
CDR3aa: CASSSLAGRTGELFF
CDR3nt: TGTGCCAGCAGTTCACTAGCGGGTCGGACCGGGGAGCTGTTTTTT

d_gene: NA
v_gene: TRBV29-1
j_gene: TRBJ1-4
CDR3aa: CSVRGSKVEKLFF
CDR3nt: TGCAGCGTGCGGGGGAGTAAGGTCGAAAAACTGTTTTTT

d_gene: TRBD1
v_gene: TRBV7-9
j_gene: TRBJ2-7
CDR3aa: CASSRTGGAYEQYF
CDR3nt: TGTGCCAGCAGCCGGACAGGGGGTGCCTACGAGCAGTACTTC

d_gene: TRBD2
v_gene: TRBV6-4
j_gene: TRBJ2-1
CDR3aa: CASSDGTSGNEQFF
CDR3nt: TGTGCCAGCAGTGACGGGACTAGCGGGAATGAGCAGTTCTTC

d_gene: TRBD1
v_gene: TRBV5-8
j_gene: TRBJ1-5
CDR3aa: CASSHRGFRNQPQHF
CDR3nt: TGTGCCAGCAGCCACAGGGGTTTCCGGAATCAGCCCCAGCATTTT

d_gene: TRBD2
v_gene: TRBV28
j_gene: TRBJ2-2
CDR3aa: CASTMPGLGSGELFF
CDR3nt: TGTGCCAGCACCATGCCGGGACTAGGATCCGGGGAGCTGTTTTTT

d_gene: NA
v_gene: TRBV7-2
j_gene: TRBJ2-5
CDR3aa: CASSFGEEETQYF
CDR3nt: TGTGCCAGCAGCTTTGGGGAGGAAGAGACCCAGTACTTC

d_gene: TRBD1
v_gene: TRBV11-3
j_gene: TRBJ1-1
CDR3aa: CASSMTGEVTEAFF
CDR3nt: TGTGCCAGCAGCATGACAGGGGAAGTCACTGAAGCTTTCTTT

d_gene: TRBD2
v_gene: TRBV7-3
j_gene: TRBJ2-2
CDR3aa: CASSEILAGGAGELFF
CDR3nt: TGTGCCAGCAGCGAGATACTAGCGGGAGGGGCCGGGGAGCTGTTTTTT

d_gene: NA
v_gene: TRBV7-9
j_gene: TRBJ2-3
CDR3aa: CASSPQRGTDTQYF
CDR3nt: TGTGCCAGCAGCCCGCAGCGGGGCACAGATACGCAGTATTTT

d_gene: NA
v_gene: TRBV5-4
j_gene: TRBJ2-1
CDR3aa: CASRMGEAPYNEQFF
CDR3nt: TGTGCCAGCAGGATGGGGGAGGCCCCCTACAATGAGCAGTTCTTC

d_gene: TRBD2
v_gene: TRBV7-9
j_gene: TRBJ2-3
CDR3aa: CASSSFGTSGTQADTQYF
CDR3nt: TGTGCCAGCAGCTCTTTCGGGACTAGCGGGACTCAGGCAGATACGCAGTATTTT

d_gene: TRBD2
v_gene: TRBV7-3
j_gene: TRBJ2-1
CDR3aa: CASSLSPGLADNYNEQFF
CDR3nt: TGTGCCAGCAGCTTATCGCCGGGACTAGCGGATAACTACAATGAGCAGTTCTTC

d_gene: NA
v_gene: TRBV5-1
j_gene: TRBJ1-1
CDR3aa: CASSLGGETEAFF
CDR3nt: TGCGCCAGCAGCTTGGGGGGGGAGACTGAAGCTTTCTTT

d_gene: TRBD1
v_gene: TRBV9
j_gene: TRBJ1-2
CDR3aa: CASSVGGTGPPNNYGYTF
CDR3nt: TGTGCCAGCAGCGTAGGGGGGACAGGGCCCCCAAATAACTATGGCTACACCTTC

d_gene: NA
v_gene: TRBV5-1
j_gene: TRBJ2-1
CDR3aa: CASSLGAGTTYNEQFF
CDR3nt: TGCGCCAGCAGCTTAGGTGCGGGGACCACCTACAATGAGCAGTTCTTC

d_gene: TRBD2
v_gene: TRBV28
j_gene: TRBJ2-5
CDR3aa: CASTRLAGGLETQYF
CDR3nt: TGTGCCAGCACAAGACTAGCGGGAGGGCTGGAGACCCAGTACTTC

d_gene: TRBD1
v_gene: TRBV5-6
j_gene: TRBJ2-2
CDR3aa: CASSIWTGLNTGELFF
CDR3nt: TGTGCCAGCAGCATATGGACAGGGCTAAACACCGGGGAGCTGTTTTTT

d_gene: NA
v_gene: TRBV7-9
j_gene: TRBJ2-7
CDR3aa: CASSLLRGIGYEQYF
CDR3nt: TGTGCCAGCAGCCTCCTCCGGGGGATTGGCTACGAGCAGTACTTC

d_gene: NA
v_gene: TRBV19
j_gene: TRBJ1-2
CDR3aa: CASSSLPGSYGYTF
CDR3nt: TGTGCCAGTAGTAGCCTACCGGGGAGCTATGGCTACACCTTC

d_gene: NA
v_gene: TRBV7-3
j_gene: TRBJ2-7
CDR3aa: CASSQRGSYEQYF
CDR3nt: TGTGCCAGCAGTCAAAGGGGGAGCTACGAGCAGTACTTC

d_gene: TRBD2
v_gene: TRBV7-9
j_gene: TRBJ2-7
CDR3aa: CASSLEVPSGSREQYF
CDR3nt: TGTGCCAGCAGCTTAGAAGTTCCTAGCGGGAGTAGAGAACAGTACTTC

d_gene: TRBD2
v_gene: TRBV5-1
j_gene: TRBJ2-5
CDR3aa: CASSSNLAGETQYF
CDR3nt: TGCGCCAGCAGCTCTAATCTAGCGGGAGAGACCCAGTACTTC

d_gene: TRBD1
v_gene: TRBV11-3
j_gene: TRBJ1-1
CDR3aa: CASSGGGQGETEAFF
CDR3nt: TGTGCCAGCAGCGGCGGAGGACAGGGCGAAACTGAAGCTTTCTTT

d_gene: TRBD2
v_gene: TRBV6-6
j_gene: TRBJ2-1
CDR3aa: CASRREAYNEQFF
CDR3nt: TGTGCCAGCAGACGGGAGGCCTACAATGAGCAGTTCTTC

d_gene: TRBD1
v_gene: TRBV5-5
j_gene: TRBJ2-1
CDR3aa: CASSLVGTGYNEQFF
CDR3nt: TGTGCCAGCAGCTTGGTCGGGACAGGTTACAATGAGCAGTTCTTC

d_gene: NA
v_gene: TRBV7-2
j_gene: TRBJ2-3
CDR3aa: CASSLVTVPDTQYF
CDR3nt: TGTGCCAGCAGCTTGGTGACAGTACCAGATACGCAGTATTTT

d_gene: TRBD1
v_gene: TRBV11-2
j_gene: TRBJ2-7
CDR3aa: CASSLDRGGEQYF
CDR3nt: TGTGCCAGCAGCTTGGACAGGGGAGGCGAGCAGTACTTC

d_gene: TRBD1
v_gene: TRBV6-5
j_gene: TRBJ2-1
CDR3aa: CASSPGQGAGEQFF
CDR3nt: TGTGCCAGCAGTCCCGGACAGGGGGCGGGTGAGCAGTTCTTC

d_gene: NA
v_gene: TRBV30
j_gene: TRBJ1-2
CDR3aa: CAWSDRPEGSYTF
CDR3nt: TGTGCCTGGAGTGATCGGCCGGAGGGTAGCTACACCTTC

d_gene: TRBD1
v_gene: TRBV6-4
j_gene: TRBJ2-5
CDR3aa: CASSTTGGAGETQYF
CDR3nt: TGTGCCAGCAGTACGACAGGGGGCGCGGGGGAGACCCAGTACTTC

d_gene: NA
v_gene: TRBV5-1
j_gene: TRBJ2-7
CDR3aa: CASSPAANYEQYF
CDR3nt: TGCGCCAGCAGCCCGGCGGCGAACTACGAGCAGTACTTC

d_gene: TRBD2
v_gene: TRBV7-6
j_gene: TRBJ2-2
CDR3aa: CASSSGLAGELFF
CDR3nt: TGTGCCAGCAGTTCGGGACTAGCCGGGGAGCTGTTTTTT

d_gene: NA
v_gene: TRBV7-9
j_gene: TRBJ1-2
CDR3aa: CASSLNYGYTF
CDR3nt: TGTGCCAGCAGCCTGAACTATGGCTACACCTTC

d_gene: TRBD1
v_gene: TRBV5-8
j_gene: TRBJ2-7
CDR3aa: CASSTRTGAHEQYF
CDR3nt: TGTGCCAGCAGCACCAGGACAGGAGCACACGAGCAGTACTTC

d_gene: TRBD1
v_gene: TRBV11-2
j_gene: TRBJ2-5
CDR3aa: CASSPRDRAGETQYF
CDR3nt: TGTGCCAGCAGCCCCAGAGACAGGGCTGGAGAGACCCAGTACTTC

d_gene: TRBD1
v_gene: TRBV2
j_gene: TRBJ1-2
CDR3aa: CASSRTGVPNYGYTF
CDR3nt: TGTGCCAGCAGTCGGACAGGGGTCCCTAACTATGGCTACACCTTC

d_gene: NA
v_gene: TRBV5-1
j_gene: TRBJ2-1
CDR3aa: CASSSQGSYNEQFF
CDR3nt: TGCGCCAGCAGCAGTCAGGGGTCCTACAATGAGCAGTTCTTC

d_gene: TRBD2
v_gene: TRBV7-9
j_gene: TRBJ2-5
CDR3aa: CASSLDVGLAPWEQYF
CDR3nt: TGTGCCAGCAGCTTAGACGTCGGACTAGCCCCTTGGGAGCAGTACTTC

d_gene: TRBD2
v_gene: TRBV9
j_gene: TRBJ2-3
CDR3aa: CASSGGLAGGANTQYF
CDR3nt: TGTGCCAGCAGCGGGGGCCTAGCGGGAGGGGCCAATACGCAGTATTTT

d_gene: NA
v_gene: TRBV7-9
j_gene: TRBJ2-7
CDR3aa: CASSNWRDGGVYEQYF
CDR3nt: TGTGCCAGCAGCAATTGGAGGGACGGGGGAGTCTACGAGCAGTACTTC

d_gene: NA
v_gene: TRBV7-6
j_gene: TRBJ2-2
CDR3aa: CASSSSREAGELFF
CDR3nt: TGTGCCAGCAGCTCCAGCAGGGAGGCCGGGGAGCTGTTTTTT

d_gene: NA
v_gene: TRBV6-6
j_gene: TRBJ2-2
CDR3aa: CASPQGDTGELFF
CDR3nt: TGTGCCAGTCCACAGGGCGACACCGGGGAGCTGTTTTTT

d_gene: TRBD1
v_gene: TRBV11-3
j_gene: TRBJ1-1
CDR3aa: CASSSGTGNTEAFF
CDR3nt: TGTGCCAGCAGCTCCGGGACAGGGAACACTGAAGCTTTCTTT

d_gene: TRBD2
v_gene: TRBV27
j_gene: TRBJ2-5
CDR3aa: CASRGEGTQYF
CDR3nt: TGTGCCAGCAGGGGGGAGGGGACCCAGTACTTC

d_gene: TRBD1
v_gene: TRBV9
j_gene: TRBJ2-1
CDR3aa: CASSAGGQGTYNEQFF
CDR3nt: TGTGCCAGCAGCGCGGGGGGACAGGGGACCTACAATGAGCAGTTCTTC

d_gene: NA
v_gene: TRBV11-3
j_gene: TRBJ1-1
CDR3aa: CASRGSRADTEAFF
CDR3nt: TGTGCCAGTCGGGGGAGCAGGGCGGACACTGAAGCTTTCTTT

d_gene: NA
v_gene: TRBV5-1
j_gene: TRBJ1-5
CDR3aa: CASSLNGASPGQPQHF
CDR3nt: TGCGCCAGCAGCTTGAACGGCGCGTCGCCGGGTCAGCCCCAGCATTTT

d_gene: TRBD1
v_gene: TRBV7-9
j_gene: TRBJ1-1
CDR3aa: CASSFPGGTEAFF
CDR3nt: TGTGCCAGCAGCTTCCCAGGGGGCACTGAAGCTTTCTTT

d_gene: TRBD1
v_gene: TRBV6-5
j_gene: TRBJ1-1
CDR3aa: CASRRTGFIEAFF
CDR3nt: TGTGCCAGCAGGCGGACAGGGTTTATTGAAGCTTTCTTT

d_gene: NA
v_gene: TRBV27
j_gene: TRBJ2-2
CDR3aa: CASSLWGAGELFF
CDR3nt: TGTGCCAGCAGTCTTTGGGGGGCCGGGGAGCTGTTTTTT